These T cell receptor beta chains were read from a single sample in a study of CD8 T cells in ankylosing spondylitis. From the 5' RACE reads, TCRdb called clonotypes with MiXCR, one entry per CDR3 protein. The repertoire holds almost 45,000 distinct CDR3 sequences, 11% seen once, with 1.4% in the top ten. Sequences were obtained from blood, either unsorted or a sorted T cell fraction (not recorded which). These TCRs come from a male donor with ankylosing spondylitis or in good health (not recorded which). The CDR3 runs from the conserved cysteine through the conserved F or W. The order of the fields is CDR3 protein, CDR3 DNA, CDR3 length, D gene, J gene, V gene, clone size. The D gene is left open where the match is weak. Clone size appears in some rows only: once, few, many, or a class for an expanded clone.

CSVSGGSEADTQYF	TGCAGCGTGAGTGGGGGGAGTGAGGCAGATACGCAGTATTTT	14	-	TRBJ2-3	TRBV29-1	many
CASKYRQAVGGYTF	TGTGCCAGCAAATATCGACAGGCCGTCGGGGGCTACACCTTC	14	-	TRBJ1-2	TRBV12-3/TRBV12-4	many
CASSTRDRGEQFF	TGTGCCAGCAGTACCCGCGACCGAGGTGAGCAGTTCTTC	13	-	TRBJ2-1	TRBV12-3/TRBV12-4	few
CASSLRRVSGPNTGELFF	TGCGCCAGCAGCTTACGACGTGTAAGCGGACCCAACACCGGGGAGCTGTTTTTT	18	-	TRBJ2-2	TRBV5-1	many
CASQGNTEAFF	TGTGCCTCACAGGGGAACACTGAAGCTTTCTTT	11	-	TRBJ1-1	TRBV30	-
CASRPQGAGTDTQYF	TGTGCCAGTAGGCCACAGGGGGCTGGCACAGATACGCAGTATTTT	15	TRBD1	TRBJ2-3	TRBV19	-
CASSEEKASFKPLHF	TGTGCCAGCAGTGAAGAAAAGGCCAGCTTTAAACCCCTCCACTTT	15	-	TRBJ1-6	TRBV6-1	many
CASSPIRGGRNTEAFF	TGTGCCAGCTCACCGATCCGGGGCGGGAGGAACACTGAAGCTTTCTTT	16	-	TRBJ1-1	TRBV18	-
CASRDRGTNWRGYTF	TGTGCCAGCAGAGACAGGGGCACCAACTGGCGCGGCTACACCTTC	15	TRBD1	TRBJ1-2	TRBV12-3/TRBV12-4	many
CASSEGWDTYYNEQFF	TGCGCCAGCAGTGAAGGGTGGGACACATACTACAATGAGCAGTTCTTC	16	-	TRBJ2-1	TRBV10-2	few
CASSPRGSVAEAFF	TGTGCCAGCTCACCGAGGGGGTCTGTAGCTGAAGCTTTCTTT	14	-	TRBJ1-1	TRBV18	few
CAWTFRSNNEQFF	TGTGCCTGGACCTTCCGGTCAAACAATGAGCAGTTCTTC	13	-	TRBJ2-1	TRBV30	many
CASSQALRRRQGRRDNEQFF	TGTGCCAGCAGCCAAGCCTTGCGGCGGAGACAGGGTCGTCGCGACAATGAGCAGTTCTTC	20	TRBD1	TRBJ2-1	TRBV3-1	few
CSVGQDQPQHF	TGCAGCGTTGGGCAGGATCAGCCCCAGCATTTT	11	-	TRBJ1-5	TRBV29-1	many
CASRSRDFTDTQYF	TGTGCCAGTCGAAGCAGGGATTTCACAGATACGCAGTATTTT	14	-	TRBJ2-3	TRBV12-3/TRBV12-4	many
CSVMNHDRESEQYF	TGCAGCGTAATGAACCATGATCGGGAAAGCGAGCAGTACTTC	14	-	TRBJ2-7	TRBV29-1	many
CASSATDWGIHEQFF	TGTGCCAGCAGCGCGACGGACTGGGGGATCCATGAGCAGTTCTTC	15	-	TRBJ2-1	TRBV9	many
CASSKIGGGQETQYF	TGTGCCAGCAGCAAGATAGGGGGGGGTCAAGAGACCCAGTACTTC	15	-	TRBJ2-5	TRBV12-3/TRBV12-4	many
CASSFSATDTQYF	TGTGCCAGCAGTTTTTCGGCCACAGATACGCAGTATTTT	13	-	TRBJ2-3	TRBV12-3/TRBV12-4	many
CASSPWTAGGEQYF	TGTGCCAGCAGCCCCTGGACGGCGGGGGGGGAGCAGTACTTC	14	TRBD2	TRBJ2-7	TRBV7-2	-
CASTPSGDYGYTF	TGTGCCAGCACCCCCTCTGGGGACTATGGCTACACCTTC	13	-	TRBJ1-2	TRBV12-3/TRBV12-4	many
CASSPISRADTQYF	TGTGCCAGCAGCCCAATCTCCAGGGCGGATACGCAGTATTTT	14	-	TRBJ2-3	TRBV11-2	-
CASSEGGGNEQFF	TGTGCCAGCAGTGAAGGTGGCGGGAATGAGCAGTTCTTC	13	-	TRBJ2-1	TRBV2	-
CASIEGVEAFF	TGTGCCAGTATCGAGGGGGTTGAAGCTTTCTTT	11	-	TRBJ1-1	TRBV19	many
CASSSRGGGYEKLFF	TGTGCCAGCAGCTCCAGAGGGGGGGGATATGAAAAACTGTTTTTT	15	-	TRBJ1-4	TRBV11-1	many
CASRTGVGEQYF	TGCGCCAGCAGGACAGGGGTTGGCGAGCAGTACTTC	12	TRBD1	TRBJ2-7	TRBV5-1	-
CASSPGRLSNTGELFF	TGTGCCAGCAGCCCGGGGAGACTCTCAAACACCGGGGAGCTGTTTTTT	16	-	TRBJ2-2	TRBV4-2	few
CSVEDRAETQYF	TGCAGCGTTGAAGACAGGGCTGAGACCCAGTACTTC	12	-	TRBJ2-5	TRBV29-1	many
CSARGDGGQETQYF	TGCAGTGCTAGGGGGGATGGAGGTCAAGAGACCCAGTACTTC	14	-	TRBJ2-5	TRBV20-1	many
CASSVTSGGAYNEQFF	TGTGCCAGCAGCGTAACTAGCGGGGGGGCGTACAATGAGCAGTTCTTC	16	TRBD2	TRBJ2-1	TRBV7-9	-
CASSPQGTLRNEQFF	TGTGCCAGCAGTCCACAGGGAACGCTACGCAATGAGCAGTTCTTC	15	-	TRBJ2-1	TRBV27	few
CSARTGLAGNEQFF	TGCAGTGCTCGCACGGGACTAGCCGGGAATGAGCAGTTCTTC	14	TRBD2	TRBJ2-1	TRBV20-1	-
CASSPFSPGGPETQYF	TGCGCCAGCAGCCCTTTCTCTCCAGGGGGCCCAGAGACCCAGTACTTC	16	TRBD1	TRBJ2-5	TRBV5-1	many
CASSPGTGRNTEAFF	TGTGCCAGCAGCCCTGGGACAGGGAGGAACACTGAAGCTTTCTTT	15	TRBD1	TRBJ1-1	TRBV5-6	many
CASSLMASGAYEQYF	TGCGCCAGCAGTTTGATGGCTAGCGGGGCCTACGAGCAGTACTTC	15	TRBD2	TRBJ2-7	TRBV5-1	many
CASSQDLATEAFF	TGTGCCAGCAGCCAAGATTTGGCTACTGAAGCTTTCTTT	13	-	TRBJ1-1	TRBV4-2	-
CSASPRYYEQYF	TGCAGTGCCTCCCCACGGTACTACGAGCAGTACTTC	12	-	TRBJ2-7	TRBV20-1	-
CASSPAGTPSYEQYF	TGTGCCAGCAGCCCAGCAGGGACCCCTTCCTACGAGCAGTACTTC	15	-	TRBJ2-7	TRBV12-3/TRBV12-4	many
CASSPFFTGELFF	TGTGCCAGCAGCCCATTTTTCACCGGGGAGCTGTTTTTT	13	-	TRBJ2-2	TRBV11-2	-
CASSPRTGGTGELFF	TGTGCCAGCAGCCCCCGGACGGGGGGGACCGGGGAGCTGTTTTTT	15	TRBD2	TRBJ2-2	TRBV7-7	few
CASSLNPGARGNEQFF	TGCGCCAGCAGCTTAAATCCAGGGGCTCGGGGCAATGAGCAGTTCTTC	16	-	TRBJ2-1	TRBV5-1	-
CSVTGTGMPNEQFF	TGCAGCGTGACCGGGACAGGGATGCCTAATGAGCAGTTCTTC	14	TRBD1	TRBJ2-1	TRBV29-1	many
CAISESRDRGGQPQHF	TGTGCCATCAGTGAATCCCGGGACAGGGGCGGGCAGCCCCAGCATTTT	16	TRBD1	TRBJ1-5	TRBV10-3	many
CANSLRLAGFTDTQYF	TGCGCCAACAGCTTAAGACTAGCGGGGTTCACAGATACGCAGTATTTT	16	TRBD2	TRBJ2-3	TRBV5-1	-
CASSLDGDPRTDTQYF	TGCGCCAGCAGCTTGGATGGGGACCCACGCACAGATACGCAGTATTTT	16	-	TRBJ2-3	TRBV5-1	many
CASRPSSGNTIYF	TGTGCCAGCCGGCCGAGCTCTGGAAACACCATATATTTT	13	-	TRBJ1-3	TRBV28	many
CASSFAGEETQYF	TGTGCCAGCAGCTTTGCGGGGGAAGAGACCCAGTACTTC	13	TRBD2	TRBJ2-5	TRBV7-2	-
CASSLAGQGATEAFF	TGTGCCAGCAGCTTAGCTGGGCAGGGGGCAACTGAAGCTTTCTTT	15	TRBD1	TRBJ1-1	TRBV7-2	many
CASSFSPGRTYEQYF	TGTGCCAGCAGCTTCTCCCCGGGACGGACCTACGAGCAGTACTTC	15	-	TRBJ2-7	TRBV7-2	-